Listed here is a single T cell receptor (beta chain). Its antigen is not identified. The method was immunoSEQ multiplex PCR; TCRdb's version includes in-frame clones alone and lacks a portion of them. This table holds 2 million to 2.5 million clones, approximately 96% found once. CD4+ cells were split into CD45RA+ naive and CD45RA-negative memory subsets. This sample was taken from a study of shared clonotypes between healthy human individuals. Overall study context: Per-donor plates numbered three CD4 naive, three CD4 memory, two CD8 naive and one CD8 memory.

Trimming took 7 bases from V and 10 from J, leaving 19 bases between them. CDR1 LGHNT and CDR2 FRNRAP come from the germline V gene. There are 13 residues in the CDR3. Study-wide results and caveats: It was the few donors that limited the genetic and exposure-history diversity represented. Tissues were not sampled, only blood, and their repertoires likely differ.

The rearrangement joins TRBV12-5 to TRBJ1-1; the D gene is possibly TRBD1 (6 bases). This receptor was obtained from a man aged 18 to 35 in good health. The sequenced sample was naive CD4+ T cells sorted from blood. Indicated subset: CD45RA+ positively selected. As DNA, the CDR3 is TGTGCTAGTGCCCCGGGACAATCCTATGGAGCTTTCTTT. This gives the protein CASAPGQSYGAFF.